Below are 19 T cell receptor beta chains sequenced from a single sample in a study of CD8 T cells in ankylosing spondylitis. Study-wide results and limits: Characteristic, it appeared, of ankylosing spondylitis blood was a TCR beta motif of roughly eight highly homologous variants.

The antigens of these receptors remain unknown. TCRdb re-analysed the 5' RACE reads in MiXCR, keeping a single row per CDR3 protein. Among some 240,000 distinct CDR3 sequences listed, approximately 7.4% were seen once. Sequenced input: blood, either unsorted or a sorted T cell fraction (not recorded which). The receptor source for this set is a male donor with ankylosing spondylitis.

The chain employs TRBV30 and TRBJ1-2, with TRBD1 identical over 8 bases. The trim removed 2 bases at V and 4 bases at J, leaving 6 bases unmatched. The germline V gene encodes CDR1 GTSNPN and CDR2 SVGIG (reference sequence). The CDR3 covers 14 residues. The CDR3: CAWSPGQGTYGYTF. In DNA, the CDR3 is TGTGCCTGGAGTCCCGGACAGGGCACCTATGGCTACACCTTC.

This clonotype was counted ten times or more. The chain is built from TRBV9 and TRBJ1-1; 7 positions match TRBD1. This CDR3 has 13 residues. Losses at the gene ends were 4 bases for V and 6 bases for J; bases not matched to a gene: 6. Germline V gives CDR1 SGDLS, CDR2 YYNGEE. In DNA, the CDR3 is TGTGCCAGCAGCCCCAGGGGGGCTTCTGAAGCTTTCTTT. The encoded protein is CASSPRGASEAFF.

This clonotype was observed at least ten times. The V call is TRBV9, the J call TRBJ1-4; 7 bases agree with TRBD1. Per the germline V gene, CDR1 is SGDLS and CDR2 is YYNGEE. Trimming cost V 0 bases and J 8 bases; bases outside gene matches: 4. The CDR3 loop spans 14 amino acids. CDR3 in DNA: TGTGCCAGCAGCGTAGGACAGGGAGGGGAAAAACTGTTTTTT. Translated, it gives CASSVGQGGEKLFF.

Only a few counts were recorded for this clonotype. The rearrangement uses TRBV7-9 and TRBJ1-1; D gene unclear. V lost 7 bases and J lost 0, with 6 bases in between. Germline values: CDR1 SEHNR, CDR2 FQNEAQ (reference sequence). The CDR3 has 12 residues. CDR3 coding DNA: TGTGCCAGCATCGCTATGAACACTGAAGCTTTCTTT. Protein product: CASIAMNTEAFF.

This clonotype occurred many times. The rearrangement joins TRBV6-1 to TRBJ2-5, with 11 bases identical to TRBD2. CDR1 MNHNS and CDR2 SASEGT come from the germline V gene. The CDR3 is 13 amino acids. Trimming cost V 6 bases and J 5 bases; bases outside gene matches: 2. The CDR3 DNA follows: TGTGCCAGCAGACTAGCGGGAGAGGAGACCCAGTACTTC. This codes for CASRLAGEETQYF.

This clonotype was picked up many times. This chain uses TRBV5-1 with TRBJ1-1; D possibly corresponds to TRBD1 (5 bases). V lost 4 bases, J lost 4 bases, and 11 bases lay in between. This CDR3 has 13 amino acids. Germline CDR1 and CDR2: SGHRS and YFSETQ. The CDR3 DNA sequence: TGCGCCAGCAGCCCCCTCGGGGGCACTGAAGCTTTCTTT. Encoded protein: CASSPLGGTEAFF.

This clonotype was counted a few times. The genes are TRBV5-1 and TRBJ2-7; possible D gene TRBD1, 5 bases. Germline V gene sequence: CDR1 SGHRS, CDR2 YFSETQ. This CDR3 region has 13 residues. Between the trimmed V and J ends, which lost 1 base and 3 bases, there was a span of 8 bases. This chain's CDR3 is CASSLKGDYEQYF. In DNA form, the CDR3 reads TGCGCCAGCAGCTTGAAAGGGGACTACGAGCAGTACTTC.

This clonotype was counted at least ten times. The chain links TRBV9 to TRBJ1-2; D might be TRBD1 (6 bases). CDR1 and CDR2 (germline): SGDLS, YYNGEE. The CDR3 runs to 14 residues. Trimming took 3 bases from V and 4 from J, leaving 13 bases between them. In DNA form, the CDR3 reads TGTGCCAGCAGCGCCTCGGGGACACGCTATGGCTACACCTTC. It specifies CASSASGTRYGYTF.

The CDR3 coding sequence is TGTGCCAGCAGCATGGCCCAGGGGAGAGAGACCCAGTACTTC. Protein: CASSMAQGRETQYF. This rearrangement joins TRBV5-5 to TRBJ2-5, with D possibly being TRBD1 (6 bases). Trimming took off 4 bases at V and 4 bases at J, with 14 bases between the two ends. The CDR3 loop spans 14 amino acids. Germline CDR1 is SGHKS and CDR2 is YYEKEE (reference sequence). Based on the CDR3 plus reference TRBV5-5 and TRBJ2-5, the full variable domain is DAGVTQSPTHLIKTRGQQVTLRCSPISGHKSVSWYQQVLGQGPQFIFQYYEKEERGRGNFPDRFSARQFPNYSSELNVNALLLGDSALYLCASSMAQGRETQYFGPGTRLLVL.

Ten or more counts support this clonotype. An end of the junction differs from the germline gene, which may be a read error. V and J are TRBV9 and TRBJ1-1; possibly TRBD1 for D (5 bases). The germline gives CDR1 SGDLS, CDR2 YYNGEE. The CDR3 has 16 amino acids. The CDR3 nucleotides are TGTGCCAGCAGCGTACCATCCATGGGGGTGAAAACTGAAGCTTTCTTT. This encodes CASSVPSMGVKTEAFF. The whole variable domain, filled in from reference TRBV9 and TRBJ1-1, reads DSGVTQTPKHLITATGQRVTLRCSPRSGDLSVYWYQQSLDQGLQFLIQYYNGEERAKGNILERFSAQQFPDLHSELNLSSLELGDSALYFCASSVPSMGVKTEAFFGQGTRLTVV.

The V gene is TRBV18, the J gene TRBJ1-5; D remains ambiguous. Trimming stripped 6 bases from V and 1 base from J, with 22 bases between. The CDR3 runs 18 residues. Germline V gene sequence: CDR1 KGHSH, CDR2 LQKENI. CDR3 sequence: CASSQRARRPLSNQPQHF. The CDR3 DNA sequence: TGTGCCAGCTCGCAGAGGGCGAGGAGACCTTTGAGCAATCAGCCCCAGCATTTT.

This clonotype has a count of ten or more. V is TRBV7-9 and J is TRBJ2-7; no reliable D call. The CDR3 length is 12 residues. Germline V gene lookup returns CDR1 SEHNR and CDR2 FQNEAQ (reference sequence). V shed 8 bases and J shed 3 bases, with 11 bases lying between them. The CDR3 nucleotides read TGTGCCAGCGGTGGTGGGGTCTACGAGCAGTACTTC. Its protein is CASGGGVYEQYF.

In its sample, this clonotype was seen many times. Written as DNA, the CDR3 is TGTGCCAGCATTATACAGGGGGCGTCCGGGGAGCTGTTTTTT. Amino acid sequence: CASIIQGASGELFF. V gene TRBV12-3 or TRBV12-4 combines with J gene TRBJ2-2; the match to TRBD1 covers 9 bases. The CDR3 spans 14 residues. The V and J ends lost 7 bases and 6 bases, in that order; junction bases with no gene match: 6.

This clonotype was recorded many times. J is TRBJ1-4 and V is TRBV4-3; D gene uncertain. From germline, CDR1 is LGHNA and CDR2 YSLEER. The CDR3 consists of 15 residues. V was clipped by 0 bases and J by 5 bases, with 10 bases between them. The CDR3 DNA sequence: TGCGCCAGCAGCCAAGATGTACAGCGAAATGAAAAACTGTTTTTT. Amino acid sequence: CASSQDVQRNEKLFF.

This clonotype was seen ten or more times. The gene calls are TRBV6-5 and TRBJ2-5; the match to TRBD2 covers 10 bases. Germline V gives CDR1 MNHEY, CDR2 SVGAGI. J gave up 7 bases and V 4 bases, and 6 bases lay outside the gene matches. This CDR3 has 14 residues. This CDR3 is CASSLGLARSTQYF. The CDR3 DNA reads TGTGCCAGCAGTTTGGGACTAGCGCGCTCGACCCAGTACTTC.

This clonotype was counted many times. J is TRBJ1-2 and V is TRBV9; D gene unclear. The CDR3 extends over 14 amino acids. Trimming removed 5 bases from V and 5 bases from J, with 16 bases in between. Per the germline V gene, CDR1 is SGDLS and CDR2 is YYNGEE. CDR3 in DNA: TGTGCCAGCAGGTCGCCCTACTCAATATATGGCTACACCTTC. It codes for CASRSPYSIYGYTF.

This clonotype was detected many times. The CDR3 coding sequence is TGCAGCGTTGGACCTAGCGGGAGGGCTGTGTACACCGGGGAGCTGTTTTTT. As protein: CSVGPSGRAVYTGELFF. The chain uses TRBV29-1 and TRBJ2-2; 12 nucleotides line up with TRBD2. The trim removed 4 bases at V and 3 bases at J, leaving 9 bases unmatched. CDR1 and CDR2 from the germline V gene are SQVTM and ANQGSEA. The CDR3 runs to 17 residues.

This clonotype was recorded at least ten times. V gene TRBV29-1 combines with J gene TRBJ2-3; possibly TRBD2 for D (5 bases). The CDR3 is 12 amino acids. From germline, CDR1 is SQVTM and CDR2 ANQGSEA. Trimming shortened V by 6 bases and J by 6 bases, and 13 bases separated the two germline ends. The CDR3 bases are TGCAGCGTCGAGGACTCGATCGATACGCAGTATTTT. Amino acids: CSVEDSIDTQYF.

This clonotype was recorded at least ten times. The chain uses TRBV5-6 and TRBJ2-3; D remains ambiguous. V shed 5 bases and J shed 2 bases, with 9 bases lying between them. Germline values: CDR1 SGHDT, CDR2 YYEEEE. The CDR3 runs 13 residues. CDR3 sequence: CASRHPNTDTQYF. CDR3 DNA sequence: TGTGCCAGCAGACACCCTAACACAGATACGCAGTATTTT.